The clone carrying this T cell receptor (beta chain) was counted only a few times. A single record per CDR3 protein comes from TCRdb applying MiXCR to the 5' RACE reads. Of 50,000 to 80,000 distinct CDR3 sequences listed, 7.5% to 9% are singletons. In germline, CDR1 is LGHDT, CDR2 YNNKEL (reference sequence). The CDR3 contains 16 residues. V was shortened by 3 bases and J by 4 bases, with 17 bases between the two germline ends. This entry is derived from a study of early T cells in non-severe SARS-CoV-2 infection. This TCR derives from an adult who was a healthcare worker with PCR-confirmed SARS-CoV-2 infection or an uninfected control (not recorded which). The gene calls are TRBV3-1 and TRBJ2-3, with D perhaps TRBD2 (5 bases). This specimen consisted of whole blood, obtained at baseline. DNA of the CDR3: TGTGCCAGCAGCCATAACCGCAGGATTAGCGCAGATACGCAGTATTTT. Translated, it gives CASSHNRRISADTQYF.